The 19 T cell receptor beta chains below were found in one sample sequenced in a study of PD-1 blockade in classical Hodgkin lymphoma (dated by TCRdb to the early 2020s). This specimen's time point label, per the study, means: cycle 2 day 1 (C2D1) of nivolumab. Relapse after autologous stem cell transplantation had occurred in all trial patients, and cohorts A, B and C were distinguished by prior brentuximab vedotin exposure. The library was obtained by the immunoSEQ multiplex PCR assay. TCRdb limited this immuneACCESS table to in-frame rearrangements with V and J called. A share of clones is missing; checked studies link under half to unresolved V genes, and the rest is unexplained. The sample table holds about 15,000 clones, of which approximately 80% were seen once. 30% to 45% of the sample is held by the ten biggest clonotypes. This specimen was peripheral blood mononuclear cells (PBMCs), taken before the second cycle of nivolumab. These receptors were taken from a human donor with classical Hodgkin lymphoma.

The rearrangement joins TRBV11-2 to TRBJ2-3; the D is unclear. The CDR3 has 14 amino acids. V lost 3 bases and J 2 bases, leaving 9 bases between the germline ends. CDR1 SGHAT and CDR2 FQNNGV come from the germline V gene. Here the CDR3 DNA reads TGTGCCAGCAGCTTCCACGGGTCCACAGATACGCAGTATTTT. It specifies CASSFHGSTDTQYF.

CDR3 protein: CASRQPGPASINEQFF. CDR3 sequence (DNA): TGCGCCAGCAGACAACCGGGACCGGCATCAATCAATGAGCAGTTCTTC. The rearrangement uses TRBV5-1 and TRBJ2-1; D may be TRBD1 or TRBD2 (5 bases each). V was clipped by 5 bases and J by 6 bases, with 21 bases between them. The length of the CDR3 is 16 residues. Per the germline V gene, CDR1 is SGHRS and CDR2 is YFSETQ.

V and J are TRBV5-5 and TRBJ2-2; 14 nucleotides align to TRBD2. The CDR3 is 17 amino acids. J was trimmed by 5 bases and V by 4 bases; bases with no gene match: 7. Germline assignment: CDR1 SGHKS and CDR2 YYEKEE (reference sequence). In DNA form, the CDR3 reads TGTGCCAGCAGCACGGGACTAGCGGGAGAGGGGACCGGGGAGCTGTTTTTT. Amino acids: CASSTGLAGEGTGELFF. Full variable domain (missing parts from reference TRBV5-5 and TRBJ2-2): DAGVTQSPTHLIKTRGQQVTLRCSPISGHKSVSWYQQVLGQGPQFIFQYYEKEERGRGNFPDRFSARQFPNYSSELNVNALLLGDSALYLCASSTGLAGEGTGELFFGEGSRLTVL.

The rearrangement uses TRBV5-8 and TRBJ2-3, with D perhaps matching TRBD2 (6 bases). CDR1 SGHTS and CDR2 YDEGEE come from the germline V gene. The CDR3 loop spans 16 amino acids. Between the trimmed V and J ends, which lost 0 bases and 4 bases, there was a span of 15 bases. The CDR3 is CASSLDPGRLADTQYF. The DNA of the CDR3 is TGTGCCAGCAGCTTGGATCCAGGGAGGCTGGCAGATACGCAGTATTTT. The whole variable domain, remainder taken from reference TRBV5-8 and TRBJ2-3, is EAGVTQSPTHLIKTRGQQATLRCSPISGHTSVYWYQQALGLGLQFLLWYDEGEERNRGNFPPRFSGRQFPNYSSELNVNALELEDSALYLCASSLDPGRLADTQYFGPGTRLTVL.

This clone was counted once. The chain employs TRBV10-1 and TRBJ2-5; 9 bases map to TRBD1. The CDR3 runs to 18 residues. Germline CDR1 reads WNHNN; CDR2 reads SYGVQD (reference sequence). V was clipped by 4 bases and J by 1 base; unmatched bases: 13. CDR3 sequence (DNA): TGCGCCAGCAGTGGCGACGTTGGGACAGGGACATTCCAAGAGACCCAGTACTTC. Amino acids: CASSGDVGTGTFQETQYF.

The V call is TRBV20-1, the J call TRBJ1-2; D remains unclear. The germline V gene has CDR1 DFQATT and CDR2 SNEGSKA (reference sequence). V was pared by 6 bases and J by 8 bases, with 10 bases between. The CDR3 runs 10 residues. The CDR3 sequence is CSAPTGGYTF. The CDR3 DNA follows: TGCAGTGCCCCGACGGGGGGCTACACCTTC.

The gene calls are TRBV5-1 and TRBJ2-5; D is possibly TRBD2 (5 bases). Germline CDR1 SGHRS, CDR2 YFSETQ. This CDR3 is built from 16 residues. V was pared by 3 bases and J by 5 bases, with 20 bases between. The DNA of the CDR3 is TGCGCCAGCAGCTCCGACTTTTCAACCCGAGGGGAGACCCAGTACTTC. Translating gives CASSSDFSTRGETQYF. The variable domain in full, with the rest retrieved from reference TRBV5-1 and TRBJ2-5, is KAGVTQTPRYLIKTRGQQVTLSCSPISGHRSVSWYQQTPGQGLQFLFEYFSETQRNKGNFPGRFSGRQFSNSRSEMNVSTLELGDSALYLCASSSDFSTRGETQYFGPGTRLLVL.

J is TRBJ2-1 and V is TRBV10-3; D call uncertain. The CDR3 spans 15 residues. V was pared by 0 bases and J by 9 bases, with 15 bases between. The germline V gene encodes CDR1 ENHRY and CDR2 SYGVKD. The CDR3 DNA reads TGTGCCATCAGTGAGTCTAAGATGATTCTTGGTGAGCAGTTCTTC. The encoded protein is CAISESKMILGEQFF.

The genes are TRBV5-6 and TRBJ2-7; 7 bases fit TRBD1. The CDR3 is made up of 14 amino acids. Germline CDR1 reads SGHDT; CDR2 reads YYEEEE. Trimming removed 4 bases from V and 6 bases from J; junction bases left unmatched: 10. DNA of the CDR3: TGTGCCAGCAGCGCCGAATGGACAGGCGGCGAGCAGTACTTC. Its protein is CASSAEWTGGEQYF.

The rearrangement uses TRBV7-8 and TRBJ1-1; TRBD1 might be the D (6 bases). CDR3 length: 15 residues. Germline lookup yields CDR1 SGHVS and CDR2 FQNEAQ. The V end lost 4 bases, the J end lost 3 bases, and 15 bases lay between the germline ends. The DNA of the CDR3 is TGTGCCAGCAGCTCCAAGGGGGGCGGGGACACTGAAGCTTTCTTT. This encodes CASSSKGGGDTEAFF.

The chain carries TRBV15 and TRBJ2-5; 8 bases align to TRBD1. Germline trimming cut 1 base from V and 4 bases from J; bases unmatched to any gene: 8. The CDR3 is made up of 16 amino acids. Germline values: CDR1 LNHNV, CDR2 YYDKDF (reference sequence). The CDR3 bases are TGTGCCACCAGCAGAGCCCCAGGGGGGACAGGAGAGACCCAGTACTTC. Translation gives CATSRAPGGTGETQYF.

The chain uses TRBV10-3 and TRBJ1-1; D uncertain. Germline CDR1 is ENHRY and CDR2 is SYGVKD. Trimming cost V 2 bases and J 3 bases, with 4 bases left between them. CDR3 length: 12 amino acids. CDR3: CAISEEYTEAFF. The CDR3 nucleotides are TGTGCCATCAGTGAGGAATACACTGAAGCTTTCTTT.

In this sample, this clone turned up a few times. V is TRBV27 and J is TRBJ1-1; D unclear. The germline V and J ends were trimmed by 3 bases and 1 base, with 6 bases remaining between them. The CDR3 is 13 amino acids. Germline CDR1 and CDR2: MNHEY and SMNVEV (reference sequence). The CDR3 region has the DNA TGTGCCAGCAGTTTGGAGGGGAACACTGAAGCTTTCTTT. Amino acid sequence: CASSLEGNTEAFF.

V usage is TRBV5-1 and J usage is TRBJ1-4, with 7 bases fitting TRBD1. V gave up 4 bases and J gave up 4 bases; unmatched junction bases: 13. The CDR3 has 17 residues. The V gene's germline CDR1 is SGHRS and CDR2 YFSETQ. CDR3 coding DNA: TGCGCCAGCAGCCTTTCCCAGGGGGGGCAAGGTAATGAAAAACTGTTTTTT. Translated: CASSLSQGGQGNEKLFF.

Remarks on this clone: At one end, the junction sequence differs from germline, possibly due to a read error. The V call is TRBV28, the J call TRBJ2-7; 10 bases are shared with TRBD2. Germline V gene data show CDR1 as MDHEN and CDR2 as SYDVKM. The CDR3 runs 14 residues. CDR3 sequence reads: CASRPLAGALVSHF. CDR3 in DNA: TGTGCCAGCAGGCCTCTAGCGGGAGCTTTAGTAAGCCACTTC.

This chain uses TRBV9 with TRBJ1-3; D not resolved. V lost 1 base, J lost 1 base, and 6 bases lay in between. The length of the CDR3 is 14 residues. CDR1 is SGDLS, CDR2 YYNGEE, per germline. CDR3 nucleotide sequence: TGTGCCAGCAGCGTACTAGCATCTGGAAACACCATATATTTT. Translating gives CASSVLASGNTIYF.

Here the CDR3 DNA reads TGTGCCAGCAGCTTAACGGCGGACACTGAAGCTTTCTTT. Translating it yields CASSLTADTEAFF. This rearrangement joins TRBV7-9 to TRBJ1-1; D not resolved. Germline V gene data show CDR1 as SEHNR and CDR2 as FQNEAQ (reference sequence). CDR3 length: 13 amino acids. V dropped 2 bases and J dropped 3 bases, with 7 bases sitting between them.

This clone has just a few counts. The V gene is TRBV28, the J gene TRBJ1-1; D unclear. The ends were cut back, 4 bases at V and 7 bases at J, with 13 bases in the middle. From germline, CDR1 is MDHEN and CDR2 SYDVKM. The CDR3 covers 13 residues. The CDR3 is CASSSTQLIEAFF. CDR3 nucleotides: TGTGCCAGCAGTTCAACCCAGCTAATTGAAGCTTTCTTT.

The table lists this clone with a count of one. V is TRBV6-6 and J is TRBJ1-2; D is ambiguous. The V gene's germline CDR1 is MNHNY and CDR2 SVGAGI (reference sequence). V lost 3 bases to trimming and J lost 3 bases, with 14 bases between them. The CDR3 spans 15 residues. CDR3 sequence reads: CASSYNWREDYGYTF. CDR3 DNA sequence: TGTGCCAGCAGTTATAACTGGCGGGAGGACTATGGCTACACCTTC.